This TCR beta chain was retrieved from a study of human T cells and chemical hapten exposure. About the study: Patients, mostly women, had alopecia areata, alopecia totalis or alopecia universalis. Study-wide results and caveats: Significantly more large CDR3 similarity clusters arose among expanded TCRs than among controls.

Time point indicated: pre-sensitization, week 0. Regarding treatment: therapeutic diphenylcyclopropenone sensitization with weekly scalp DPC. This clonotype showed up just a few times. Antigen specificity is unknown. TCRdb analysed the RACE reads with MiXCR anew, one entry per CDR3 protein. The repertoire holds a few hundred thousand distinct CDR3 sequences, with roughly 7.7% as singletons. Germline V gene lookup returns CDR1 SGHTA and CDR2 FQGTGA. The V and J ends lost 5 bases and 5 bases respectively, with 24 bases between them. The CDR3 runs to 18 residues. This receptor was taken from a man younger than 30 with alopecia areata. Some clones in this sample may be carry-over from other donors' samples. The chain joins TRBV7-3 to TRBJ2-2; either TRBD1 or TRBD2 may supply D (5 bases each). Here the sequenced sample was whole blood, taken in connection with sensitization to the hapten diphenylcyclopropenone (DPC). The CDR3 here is CASSPKSTGQGRTGELFF. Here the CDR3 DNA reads TGTGCCAGCAGCCCGAAGAGTACGGGGCAGGGAAGAACCGGGGAGCTGTTTTTT.